The T cell receptor beta chain under discussion was sequenced for a study of blood T cells in healthy people across ages. Donors gave roughly 10 milliliters of peripheral blood apiece. J gave up 7 bases and V 11 bases, and 14 bases lay outside the gene matches. This CDR3 is 15 amino acids long. The V gene's germline CDR1 is SGHVS and CDR2 FNYEAQ. A J-beta primer mix and a sample-barcoded 5' primer were used in a second PCR of about 6 to 12 cycles. TCRdb redid the calling of the 5' RACE reads with MiXCR, one entry per CDR3 protein. The data contain hundreds of thousands of distinct CDR3 sequences, around 32% of them singletons. Note on this clonotype: Its specificity is unknown. A much larger clone sits a single nucleotide away, making a read error possible.

Study results and limitations: Naive T cell percentage by flow cytometry tracked strongly with beta diversity. In older individuals, TCR beta diversity per million T cells was lower, falling roughly linearly with age.

Sequences were obtained from blood. This sequence joins TRBV7-6 and TRBJ1-6; 7 nucleotides agree with TRBD1. This clonotype was obtained from a woman older than 75 in good health. DNA for the CDR3: TGTGCCGGCGGGCAGGGGGGGGAACGGAATTCACCCCTCCACTTT. This encodes CAGGQGGERNSPLHF.